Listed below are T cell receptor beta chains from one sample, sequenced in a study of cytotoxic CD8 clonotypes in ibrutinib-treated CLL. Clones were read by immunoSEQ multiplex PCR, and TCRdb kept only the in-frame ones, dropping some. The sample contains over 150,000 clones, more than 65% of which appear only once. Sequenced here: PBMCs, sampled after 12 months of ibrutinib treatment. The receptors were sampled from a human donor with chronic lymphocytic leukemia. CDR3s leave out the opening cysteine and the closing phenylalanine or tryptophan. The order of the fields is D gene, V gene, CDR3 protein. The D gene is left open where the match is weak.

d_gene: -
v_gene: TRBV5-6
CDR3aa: ASIHRDQETQY

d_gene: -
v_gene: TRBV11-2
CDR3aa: ASRFSFSGAYSYEQY

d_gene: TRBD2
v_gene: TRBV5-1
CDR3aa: ASSFTSGRSGELF

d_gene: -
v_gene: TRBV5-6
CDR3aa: ASSLYALNTGELF

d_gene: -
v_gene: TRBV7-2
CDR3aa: ASSFDTEAF

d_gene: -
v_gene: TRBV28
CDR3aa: ASKPGVADTQY

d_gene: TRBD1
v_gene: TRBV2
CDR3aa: ASSGQGITGNTIY

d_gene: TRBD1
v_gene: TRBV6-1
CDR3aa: ASSEAVPGQGIRTDTQY

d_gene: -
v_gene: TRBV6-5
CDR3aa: ASSKEQGTDTQY

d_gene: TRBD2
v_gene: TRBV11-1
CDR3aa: ASSRGLATDTQY

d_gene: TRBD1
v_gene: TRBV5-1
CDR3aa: ASSWTGTGGSGELF

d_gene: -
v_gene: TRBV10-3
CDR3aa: AISESTRQPQH

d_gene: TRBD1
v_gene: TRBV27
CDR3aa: ASSLETLVDRARNEQF

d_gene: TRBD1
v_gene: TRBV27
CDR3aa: ASSFNVDGHRGFPLVGELF

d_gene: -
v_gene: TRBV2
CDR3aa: ASSESLTHRYT

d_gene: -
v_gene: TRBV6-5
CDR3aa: ASSYRSGKTYEQY

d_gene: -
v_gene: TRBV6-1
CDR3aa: ASSDLSAGYYNEQF

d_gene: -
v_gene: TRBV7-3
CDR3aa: ASSRRSGAGTDTQY

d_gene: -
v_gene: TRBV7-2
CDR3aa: ASSSGPVDEQF

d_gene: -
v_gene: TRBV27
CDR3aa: ASSFLRGRGRGTEAF

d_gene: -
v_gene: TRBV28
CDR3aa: ASSPQGSWTEAF

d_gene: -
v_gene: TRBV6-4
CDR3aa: ASSEETGTYNEQF

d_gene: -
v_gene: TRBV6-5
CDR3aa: ASSYTLLGDYGYT

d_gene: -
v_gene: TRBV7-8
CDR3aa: ASSLYRVGETQY

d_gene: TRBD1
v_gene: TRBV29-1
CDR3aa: SVVRDRGYEQY

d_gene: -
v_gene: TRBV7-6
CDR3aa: ASSLDFVSGNTIY

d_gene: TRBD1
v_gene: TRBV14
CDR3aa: ASSQLGGLQGRYGYT

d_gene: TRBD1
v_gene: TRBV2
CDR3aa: ASRTGGYQPQH

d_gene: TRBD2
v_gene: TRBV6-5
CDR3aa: ASQLAGSSYEQY

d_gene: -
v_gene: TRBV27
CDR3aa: ATALALGNEQF

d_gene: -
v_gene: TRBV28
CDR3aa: ASSPPRFPGEQY

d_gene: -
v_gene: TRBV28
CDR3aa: ASSLSSGNTIY

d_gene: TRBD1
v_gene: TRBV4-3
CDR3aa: ASSQEDRGGTEAF

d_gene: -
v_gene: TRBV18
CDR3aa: ASSPLGAGAGDTQY

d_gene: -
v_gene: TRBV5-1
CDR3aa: ASSPLVPGDRNEKLF

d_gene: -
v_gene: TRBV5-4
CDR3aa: ASSQDRGVAYEQY

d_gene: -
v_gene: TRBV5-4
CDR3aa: ASSLFGRAPYEQY

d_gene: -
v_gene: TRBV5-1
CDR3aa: ASSPVPDTQY

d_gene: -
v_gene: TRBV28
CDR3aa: ASSLRTVAGDEQY

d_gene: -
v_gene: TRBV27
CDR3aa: ASNSLLASLAGNEQF

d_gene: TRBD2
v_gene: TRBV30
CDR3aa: AWIRQVGEGTQY

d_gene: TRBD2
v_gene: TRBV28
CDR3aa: ASSFLSGGSYEQY